The source of this TCR beta chain is a study of T cells in narcolepsy. CDR1 SGHAT and CDR2 FQNNGV come from the germline V gene. The CDR3 loop spans 15 amino acids. Trimming stripped 0 bases from V and 0 bases from J, with 8 bases between. Study-level results: Autoreactive clone sequences were missing from some blood memory CD4+ repertoires. Reportedly, autoreactive clonotypes were serially detected in patients' blood but not controls'.

Turning to this clone: Its antigen is still unknown.

The table came from immunoSEQ multiplex PCR; TCRdb's copy has only in-frame clones and leaves some out. This table has approximately 38,000 clones, approximately 86% appearing once. V usage is TRBV11-2 and J usage is TRBJ1-2; D call uncertain. The source of this sequence is a human donor with narcolepsy. The sample comprised CD45RA- memory CD4+ T cells from PBMCs. CDR3 nucleotides: TGTGCCAGCAGCTTAGACTTCGCAGCTAACTATGGCTACACCTTC. Protein: CASSLDFAANYGYTF.